This T cell receptor beta chain was sequenced in a study of T cells after yellow fever vaccination. About the research overall: Some fractions had low cell numbers, and these were prepared with SMART-Seq v4 Ultra Low Input.

Germline V gene data show CDR1 as ENHRY and CDR2 as SYGVKD. The V gene lost 4 bases and the J gene lost 8 bases, with 8 bases spanning the gap. The CDR3 is 11 amino acids. This clonotype was observed a handful of times. Making TCR cDNA involved 5'RACE template switching, which added UMIs and a universal primer site. MiXCR was run by TCRdb on the 5' RACE reads, yielding one entry per CDR3 protein. The table shows roughly 170,000 distinct CDR3 sequences, with approximately 6% occurring only once. The chain joins TRBV10-3 to TRBJ1-2; D is undetermined. The sequence was obtained from a man aged 18 to 30 who received the YFV17D yellow fever vaccine. The specimen was CD4+ T cells sorted from PBMCs, collected on the day of the first yellow fever vaccination. In nucleotides, the CDR3 is TGTGCCATCAGTGTCGGTGTGGGCTACACCTTC. Translating gives CAISVGVGYTF.